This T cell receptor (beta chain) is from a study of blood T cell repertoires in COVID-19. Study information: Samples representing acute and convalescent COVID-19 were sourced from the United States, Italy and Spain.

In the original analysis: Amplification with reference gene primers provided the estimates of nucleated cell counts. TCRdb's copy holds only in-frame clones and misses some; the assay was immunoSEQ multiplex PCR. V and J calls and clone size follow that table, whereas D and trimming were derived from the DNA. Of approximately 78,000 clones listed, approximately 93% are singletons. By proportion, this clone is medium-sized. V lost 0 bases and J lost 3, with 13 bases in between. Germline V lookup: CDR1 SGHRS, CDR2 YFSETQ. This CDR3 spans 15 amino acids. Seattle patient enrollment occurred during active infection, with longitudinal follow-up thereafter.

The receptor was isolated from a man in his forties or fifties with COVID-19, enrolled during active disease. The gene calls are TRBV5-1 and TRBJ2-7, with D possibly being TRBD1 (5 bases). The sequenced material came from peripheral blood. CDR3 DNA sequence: TGCGCCAGCAGCTTGGCCCTCCAGGGCGACTACGAGCAGTACTTC. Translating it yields CASSLALQGDYEQYF. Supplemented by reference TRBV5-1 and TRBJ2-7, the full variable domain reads KAGVTQTPRYLIKTRGQQVTLSCSPISGHRSVSWYQQTPGQGLQFLFEYFSETQRNKGNFPGRFSGRQFSNSRSEMNVSTLELGDSALYLCASSLALQGDYEQYFGPGTRLTVT.